This T cell receptor (beta chain) comes out of a study of blood T cell repertoires in COVID-19. Study-wide context: Whether acute or convalescent, the COVID-19 samples came from the United States, Italy and Spain. T cells, B-cell-depleted T cells, or PBMCs supplied cDNA or gDNA.

Authors' analysis steps: From reference gene primer amplification, estimates of nucleated cell counts were derived. TCRdb's table, derived via immunoSEQ multiplex PCR, lists solely in-frame clones and lacks some. That table gives V, J and clone size, and the DNA gave D and trimming. The data contain roughly 88,000 clones, 65% to 85% of them singletons. The source of this sequence is a woman at least 80 years old with acute or convalescent COVID-19. Sequences were obtained from peripheral blood.

The CDR3 DNA sequence: TGTGCCAGCAGGCGACAGAGAACTAATGAAAAACTGTTTTTT. Amino acids: CASRRQRTNEKLFF. The chain links TRBV6-5 to TRBJ1-4; maybe TRBD1 (5 bases). With 6 bases removed from V and 1 base from J, the gap between germline ends came to 9 bases. CDR1 and CDR2 (germline): MNHEY, SVGAGI. This CDR3 comprises 14 residues.